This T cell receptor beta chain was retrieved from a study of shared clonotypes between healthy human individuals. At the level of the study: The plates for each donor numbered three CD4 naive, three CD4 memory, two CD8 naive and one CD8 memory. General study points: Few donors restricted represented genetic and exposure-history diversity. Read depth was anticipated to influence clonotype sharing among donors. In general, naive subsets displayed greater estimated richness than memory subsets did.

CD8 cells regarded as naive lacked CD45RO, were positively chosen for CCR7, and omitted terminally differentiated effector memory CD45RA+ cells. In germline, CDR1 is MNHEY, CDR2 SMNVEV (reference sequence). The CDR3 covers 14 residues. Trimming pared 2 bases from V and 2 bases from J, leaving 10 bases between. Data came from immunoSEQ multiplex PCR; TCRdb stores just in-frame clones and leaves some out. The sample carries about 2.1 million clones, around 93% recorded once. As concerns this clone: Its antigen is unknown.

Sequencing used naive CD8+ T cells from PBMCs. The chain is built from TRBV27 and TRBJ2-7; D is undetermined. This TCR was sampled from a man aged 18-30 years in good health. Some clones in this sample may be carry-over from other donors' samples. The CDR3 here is CASSLPTRPYEQYF. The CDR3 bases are TGTGCCAGCAGTTTACCAACAAGACCCTACGAGCAGTACTTC.